One and the same sample provided the 9 T cell receptor beta chains below, sequenced in a study of patients and donors after allogeneic stem cell transplantation. TCRdb called the RT-PCR reads again in MiXCR, with one record for every CDR3 protein. The data show fewer than 500,000 distinct CDR3 sequences, 16% seen once. The sequenced sample consisted of blood, either unsorted or a sorted T cell fraction (not recorded which). These receptors were obtained from a human donor who was either an allogeneic HSCT recipient or a stem cell or donor lymphocyte infusion donor (not recorded which). It is not recorded whose cells these are; they may come from a transplant donor.

The sample holds a few counts of this clonotype. The chain recombines TRBV6-1 with TRBJ2-5; 7 bases are a match to TRBD2. V dropped 7 bases and J dropped 7; count of bases not matched to a gene: 9. This CDR3 contains 13 residues. Germline CDR1 and CDR2: MNHNS and SASEGT. The CDR3 here is CASIAGLGSTQYF. Here the CDR3 DNA reads TGTGCCAGCATCGCTGGACTAGGGTCGACCCAGTACTTC.

This clonotype came up many times. The V gene is TRBV20-1, the J gene TRBJ1-5; no definite D call. Germline V gene sequence: CDR1 DFQATT, CDR2 SNEGSKA (reference sequence). With 2 bases removed from V and 0 bases from J, the gap between germline ends came to 8 bases. CDR3 size: 14 residues. For the CDR3, the DNA is TGCAGTGCTAGAACACGGCTTAGCAATCAGCCCCAGCATTTT. Amino acid sequence: CSARTRLSNQPQHF.

There are many counts of this clonotype. V and J are TRBV7-2 and TRBJ1-2; no firm D call. There are 14 residues in the CDR3. Germline CDR1 and CDR2: SGHTA and FQGNSA. With 1 base removed from V and 4 bases from J, the gap between germline ends came to 10 bases. The DNA of the CDR3 is TGTGCCAGCAGCTTAGAGACGGGTGTCTATGGCTACACCTTC. Translating it yields CASSLETGVYGYTF.

Worth noting for this clonotype: An end of the junction differs from the germline gene, which may be a read error. The chain joins TRBV2 to TRBJ1-5; no clear D. This CDR3 region has 13 residues. Germline-derived CDR1 and CDR2 are SNHLY and FYNNEI. CDR3 protein: CASTLRDYQPQQF. The CDR3 DNA reads TGTGCCAGCACCCTCAGAGATTATCAGCCCCAGCAATTT.

Only a few counts were recorded for this clonotype. V gene TRBV4-2 combines with J gene TRBJ2-5; D is undetermined. The CDR3 is 16 residues long. V lost 0 bases to trimming and J lost 1 base, with 12 bases between them. The germline gives CDR1 LGHNA, CDR2 YNFKEQ. The CDR3 DNA sequence: TGTGCCAGCAGCCAAGATAGGGCTAGAGGCCAAGAGACCCAGTACTTC. Translated, it gives CASSQDRARGQETQYF.

In this sample, this clonotype turned up many times. The genes are TRBV12-3 or TRBV12-4 and TRBJ1-1; D not certain. V was pared by 7 bases and J by 4 bases, with 16 bases between. The CDR3 contains 14 residues. The CDR3 here is CASTTLSRGTEAFF. The CDR3 DNA reads as TGTGCCAGCACCACTCTGTCCCGGGGCACTGAAGCTTTCTTT.

Comments on this clonotype: Since a much larger clone is just one base distant, this may be a read error. The chain is built from TRBV29-1 and TRBJ2-3; 7 nucleotides line up with TRBD1. Germline V gene lookup returns CDR1 SQVTM and CDR2 ANQGSEA. The CDR3 sequence is 13 residues long. The ends lost 8 bases at V and 0 bases at J; junction bases unmatched: 5. The CDR3 nucleotides read TGCAGCATCCGACAGGGAAGCACAGATACGCAGTATTTT. Its protein product is CSIRQGSTDTQYF.

This chain uses TRBV7-9 with TRBJ1-3, with D perhaps TRBD1 (5 bases). There are 15 residues in the CDR3. The germline V and J ends were trimmed by 4 bases and 2 bases, with 12 bases remaining between them. Per the germline V gene, CDR1 is SEHNR and CDR2 is FQNEAQ (reference sequence). CDR3 nucleotides: TGTGCCAGCAGCTCCTACTCGGGGCCTGGAAACACCATATATTTT. Its protein is CASSSYSGPGNTIYF.

V gene TRBV5-8 combines with J gene TRBJ1-6, with 10 bases aligning to TRBD1. The V and J ends lost 3 bases and 9 bases, in that order; junction bases with no gene match: 3. CDR1 and CDR2 from the germline V gene are SGHTS and YDEGEE. The CDR3 has 14 residues. CDR3 DNA sequence: TGTGCCAGCAGCTGGGGGACAGGGGTTTCACCCCTCCACTTT. It encodes CASSWGTGVSPLHF.